The entry below gives a single T cell receptor (beta chain) sequence along with its context. Its antigen has not been determined. No quality values exist for individual bases; no much larger clone is one base distant. Trimming takes 2 bases from V and 2 bases from J, and the germline ends sit 15 bases apart. From cysteine to phenylalanine, the CDR3 is 16 amino acids long. The retained sequence is limited to the CDR3, 48 bases, with the frame set at the first base. CDR1 and CDR2 were assigned from the germline V gene as SNHLY and FYNNEI. The sample originates from a study of blood T cell repertoires in COVID-19 (dated by TCRdb to 2018 to 2021). Concerning the study at large: The collaborator samples originated in the United States, Italy and Spain and spanned the acute and convalescent phases of COVID-19. Nearly every sample came with metadata listing a de-identified subject ID, COVID-19 status, age in years and sex. The prospective study material was composed of cDNA or gDNA derived from T cells, B-cell-depleted T cells, or PBMCs. Subjects who had been exposed to COVID-19, were actively infected with it, or had recovered from it provided the deeply sampled blood TCRbeta repertoires that made up the dataset. Samples were obtained from the ongoing ImmuneRACE study (first 160 participants) and from about 1,300 subjects provided by 6 global collaborators. The repertoires were made available in a free public database intended to serve as a resource for research on the immune response to SARS-CoV-2. Where HLA class I and class II types were available, the types were taken from metadata supplied by the sample provider, not from assay-based typing.

The research as a whole found: Clinical and demographic metadata were provided uncurated, with the amount varying by source and participant.

Whole blood was collected in K2EDTA tubes by collaborating institutions according to the institutions' own protocols. Collaborator samples were shipped for TCRbeta analysis as frozen whole blood, isolated PBMCs, or DNA extracted from either sample type. TCRbeta CDR3 regions were amplified from genomic DNA by means of the immunoSEQ Assay, a bias-controlled multiplex PCR. From the authors' description of their analysis: The number of nucleated cells in each sample was estimated by amplification of reference gene primers within the assay. To quantify the absolute abundance of each unique TCRbeta CDR3 rearrangement, sequence reads were collapsed and filtered. Productive Simpson clonality was computed per sample as the square root of Simpson's diversity index over productive rearrangements. TCRdb stores this immuneACCESS table with in-frame sequences only. Part of the clones is absent; in the studies checked, under half of the shortfall reflects unresolved V genes, and no reason is known for the rest. For V, J and clone size, that table is used; D and trimming come from the DNA. The sample table lists 45,000 to 70,000 clones, roughly 90% of them with a count of one. Of the sample, roughly an eighth falls within the top ten clones.

What was sequenced was peripheral blood. The V and J genes are TRBV2 and TRBJ2-5; D gene: possibly TRBD1, on 7 matching bases. This TCR came from a woman aged 55-70 years with active COVID-19. The CDR3 loop reads CASSETAGGIQETQYF. Read as DNA, the sequence is TGTGCCAGCAGTGAAACCGCAGGGGGGATACAAGAGACCCAGTACTTC.